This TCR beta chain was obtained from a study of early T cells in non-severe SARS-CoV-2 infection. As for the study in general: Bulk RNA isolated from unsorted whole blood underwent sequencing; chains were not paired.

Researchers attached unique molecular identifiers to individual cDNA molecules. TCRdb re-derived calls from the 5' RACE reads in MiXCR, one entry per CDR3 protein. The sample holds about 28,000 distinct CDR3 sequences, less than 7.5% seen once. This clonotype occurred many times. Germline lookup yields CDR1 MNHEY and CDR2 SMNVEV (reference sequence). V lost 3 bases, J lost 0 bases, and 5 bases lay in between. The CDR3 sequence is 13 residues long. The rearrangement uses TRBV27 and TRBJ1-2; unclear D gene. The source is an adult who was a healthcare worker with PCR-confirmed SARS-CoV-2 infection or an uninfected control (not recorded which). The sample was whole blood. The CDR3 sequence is CASSFAANYGYTF. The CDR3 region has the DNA TGTGCCAGCAGTTTCGCAGCTAACTATGGCTACACCTTC.